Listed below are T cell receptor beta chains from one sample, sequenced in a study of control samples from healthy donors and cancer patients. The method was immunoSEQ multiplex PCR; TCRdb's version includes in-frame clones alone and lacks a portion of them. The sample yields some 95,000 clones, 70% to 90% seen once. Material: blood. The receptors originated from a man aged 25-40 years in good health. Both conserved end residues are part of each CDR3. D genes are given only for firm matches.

cdr3_nt: TGTGCCAGCAGTTACAGCACAGGGATAGGACGCGAGCAGTACTTC; cdr3_aa: CASSYSTGIGREQYF; d_call: .; j_call: TRBJ2-7; v_call: TRBV6-5
cdr3_nt: TGTGCCAGCAGCTTAGACCCCGGTATGCTGGGCAATGAGCAGTTCTTC; cdr3_aa: CASSLDPGMLGNEQFF; d_call: .; j_call: TRBJ2-1; v_call: TRBV11-2
cdr3_nt: TGTGCCAGTACCGCAGGGACAGGGGGGGTATACGAGCAGTACTTC; cdr3_aa: CASTAGTGGVYEQYF; d_call: TRBD1; j_call: TRBJ2-7; v_call: TRBV19
cdr3_nt: TGTGCCAGCAGTTTCACCGCAGCGGGCTACACCTTC; cdr3_aa: CASSFTAAGYTF; d_call: .; j_call: TRBJ1-2; v_call: TRBV12-3/TRBV12-4
cdr3_nt: TGTGCCAGTAGTTCAGGGGGCGCCTCTGGGGCCAACGTCCTGACTTTC; cdr3_aa: CASSSGGASGANVLTF; d_call: TRBD1; j_call: TRBJ2-6; v_call: TRBV19
cdr3_nt: TGTGCCAGCTCACCGGGGACAGGCGGCACAGGTGCAGATACGCAGTATTTT; cdr3_aa: CASSPGTGGTGADTQYF; d_call: TRBD1; j_call: TRBJ2-3; v_call: TRBV18
cdr3_nt: TGTGCCAGCAGGTCTGGACTAGCAGATTACAATGAGCAGTTCTTC; cdr3_aa: CASRSGLADYNEQFF; d_call: TRBD2; j_call: TRBJ2-1; v_call: TRBV2
cdr3_nt: TGTGCCAGCAGCTTAGGGACAGGTTCCTACGAGCAGTACTTC; cdr3_aa: CASSLGTGSYEQYF; d_call: TRBD1; j_call: TRBJ2-7; v_call: TRBV11-2
cdr3_nt: TGTGCCATCAGTGACAGGGATAATGAAAAACTGTTTTTT; cdr3_aa: CAISDRDNEKLFF; d_call: .; j_call: TRBJ1-4; v_call: TRBV10-3
cdr3_nt: TGTGCCAGCAGTCCTTCGACAGGGGGCTCCGAGCAGTACTTC; cdr3_aa: CASSPSTGGSEQYF; d_call: TRBD1; j_call: TRBJ2-7; v_call: TRBV28
cdr3_nt: TGTGCCAGCTCCTTAGCGCAGTCCTCCTACGAGCAGTACTTC; cdr3_aa: CASSLAQSSYEQYF; d_call: .; j_call: TRBJ2-7; v_call: TRBV18
cdr3_nt: TGTGCCACCAGTGATGCCCCGGGACAACCGGAAACCGGGGAGCTGTTTTTT; cdr3_aa: CATSDAPGQPETGELFF; d_call: .; j_call: TRBJ2-2; v_call: TRBV24-1